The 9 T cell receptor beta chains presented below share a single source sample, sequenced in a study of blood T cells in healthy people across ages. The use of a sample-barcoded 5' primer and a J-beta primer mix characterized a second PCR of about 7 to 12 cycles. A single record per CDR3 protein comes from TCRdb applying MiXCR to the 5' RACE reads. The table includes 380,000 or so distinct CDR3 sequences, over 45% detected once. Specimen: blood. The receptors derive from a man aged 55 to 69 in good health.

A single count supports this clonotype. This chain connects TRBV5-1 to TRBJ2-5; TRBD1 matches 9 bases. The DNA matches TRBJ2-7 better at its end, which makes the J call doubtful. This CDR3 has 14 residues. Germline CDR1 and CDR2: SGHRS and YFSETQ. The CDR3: CASGPRTGDYEQYF. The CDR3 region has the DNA TGCGCCAGCGGCCCAAGGACAGGGGATTACGAGCAGTACTTC.

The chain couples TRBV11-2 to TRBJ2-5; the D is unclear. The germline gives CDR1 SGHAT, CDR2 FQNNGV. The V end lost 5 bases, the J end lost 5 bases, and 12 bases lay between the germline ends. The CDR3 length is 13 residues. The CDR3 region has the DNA TGTGCCAGCAGCCCCCGTCCGGAGGAGACCCAGTACTTC. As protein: CASSPRPEETQYF.

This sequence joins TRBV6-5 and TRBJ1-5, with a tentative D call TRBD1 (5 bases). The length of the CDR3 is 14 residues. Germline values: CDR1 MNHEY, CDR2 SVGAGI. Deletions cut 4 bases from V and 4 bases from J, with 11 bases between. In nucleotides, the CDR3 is TGTGCCAGCAGTTCGGGGGGGGTGAATCAGCCCCAGCATTTT. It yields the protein CASSSGGVNQPQHF.

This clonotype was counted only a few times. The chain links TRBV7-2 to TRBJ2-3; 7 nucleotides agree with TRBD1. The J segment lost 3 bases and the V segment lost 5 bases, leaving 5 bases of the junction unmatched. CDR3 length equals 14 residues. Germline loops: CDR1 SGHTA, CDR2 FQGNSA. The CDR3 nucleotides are TGTGCCAGCAGCACCAGGACAGGAACAGATACGCAGTATTTT. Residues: CASSTRTGTDTQYF.

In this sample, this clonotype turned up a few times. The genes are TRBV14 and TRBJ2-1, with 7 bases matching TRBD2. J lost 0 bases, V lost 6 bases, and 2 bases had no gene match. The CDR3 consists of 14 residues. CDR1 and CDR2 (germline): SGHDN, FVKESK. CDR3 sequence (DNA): TGTGCCAGCAGGCGGGAGAGCTCCTACAATGAGCAGTTCTTC. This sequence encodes CASRRESSYNEQFF.

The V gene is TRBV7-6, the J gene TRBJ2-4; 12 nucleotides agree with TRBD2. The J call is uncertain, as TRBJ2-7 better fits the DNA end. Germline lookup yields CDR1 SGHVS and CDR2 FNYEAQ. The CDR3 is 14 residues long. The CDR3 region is CASSVTTSGGEQYF. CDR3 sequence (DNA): TGTGCCAGCAGCGTCACGACTAGCGGGGGCGAGCAGTACTTC.

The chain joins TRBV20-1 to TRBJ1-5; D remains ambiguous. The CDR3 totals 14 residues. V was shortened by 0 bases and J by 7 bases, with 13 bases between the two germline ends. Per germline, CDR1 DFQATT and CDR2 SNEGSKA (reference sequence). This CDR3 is CSARDRVEAQPQHF. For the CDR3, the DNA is TGCAGTGCTAGAGATCGAGTGGAGGCGCAGCCCCAGCATTTT.

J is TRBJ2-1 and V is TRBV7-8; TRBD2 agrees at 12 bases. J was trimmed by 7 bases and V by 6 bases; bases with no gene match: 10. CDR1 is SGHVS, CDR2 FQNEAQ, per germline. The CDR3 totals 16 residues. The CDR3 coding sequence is TGTGCCAGCAGATCTAGACTAGCGGGGGTTTTGAATGAGCAGTTCTTC. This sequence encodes CASRSRLAGVLNEQFF.

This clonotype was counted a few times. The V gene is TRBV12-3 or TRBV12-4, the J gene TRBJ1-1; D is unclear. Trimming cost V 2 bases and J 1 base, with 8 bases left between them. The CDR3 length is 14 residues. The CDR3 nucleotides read TGTGCCAGCAGTTTAAGCGGGAAGAACACTGAAGCTTTCTTT. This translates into CASSLSGKNTEAFF.